This T cell receptor (beta chain) is drawn from a study of cytomegalovirus exposure and HLA in healthy donors. Points from the study as a whole: Usually a TCR sequence was rare, but some public TCRs were found in many donors. Cytomegalovirus-associated status was assigned to 150 to 200 TCR beta chains.

As to this clone: Antigen: not known.

V gave up 2 bases and J gave up 7 bases, with 11 bases separating them. In germline, CDR1 is SGHTA, CDR2 FQGNSA. This CDR3 is 14 amino acids long. Using immunoSEQ multiplex PCR, the repertoire was profiled, and TCRdb retains in-frame clones only, with some absent. The table has around 150,000 clones, 70% to 90% seen once. The specimen sequenced was PBMCs. The chain joins TRBV7-2 to TRBJ1-4, with D possibly matching TRBD1 (5 bases). This clonotype was obtained from a man in his late teens or twenties in good health and CMV-seronegative. Here the CDR3 DNA reads TGTGCCAGCAGCTTACCCCTACAGGCTGAAAAACTGTTTTTT. This translates into CASSLPLQAEKLFF.